This T cell receptor (beta chain) was captured in a study of OX40 agonist ivuxolimab in advanced cancers. Data came from immunoSEQ multiplex PCR; TCRdb stores just in-frame clones and leaves some out. The sample includes 65,000 to 75,000 clones, 80% to 95% seen only once; the top ten take 0.44%. This TCR derives from an adult with an advanced solid tumor such as melanoma, head and neck, liver or kidney cancer. The source was CD4+ or CD8+ T cells sorted from blood, collected in a trial of the OX40 agonist ivuxolimab.

As DNA, the CDR3 is TGTGCCAGCAGCTTTTGGTCACAGAACACTGAAGCTTTCTTT. Its translation: CASSFWSQNTEAFF. The chain links TRBV7-9 to TRBJ1-1; D call uncertain. The CDR3 is made up of 14 amino acids. Germline values: CDR1 SEHNR, CDR2 FQNEAQ (reference sequence). Trimming left V 3 bases short and J 1 base short, with 9 bases between.